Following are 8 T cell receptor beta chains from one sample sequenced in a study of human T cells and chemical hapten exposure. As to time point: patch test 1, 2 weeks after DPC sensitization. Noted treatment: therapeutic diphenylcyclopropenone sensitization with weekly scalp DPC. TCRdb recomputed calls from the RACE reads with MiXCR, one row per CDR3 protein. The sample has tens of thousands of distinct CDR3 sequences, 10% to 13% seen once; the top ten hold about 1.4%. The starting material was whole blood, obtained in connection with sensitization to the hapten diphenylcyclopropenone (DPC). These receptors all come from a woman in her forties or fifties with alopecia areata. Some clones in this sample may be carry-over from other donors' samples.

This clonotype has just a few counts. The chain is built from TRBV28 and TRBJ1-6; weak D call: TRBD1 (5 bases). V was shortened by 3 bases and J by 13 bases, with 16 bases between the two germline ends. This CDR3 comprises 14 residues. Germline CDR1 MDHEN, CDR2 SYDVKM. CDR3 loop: CASSLVQAHFPLHF. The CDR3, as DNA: TGTGCCAGCAGTTTGGTACAGGCCCATTTCCCCCTCCACTTT.

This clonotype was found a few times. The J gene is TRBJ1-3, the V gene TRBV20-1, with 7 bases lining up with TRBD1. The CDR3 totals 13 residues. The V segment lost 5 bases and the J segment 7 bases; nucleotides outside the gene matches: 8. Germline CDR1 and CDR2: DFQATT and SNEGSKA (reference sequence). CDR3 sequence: CSAPDRVINTIYF. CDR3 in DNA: TGCAGTGCTCCTGACAGGGTAATCAACACCATATATTTT.

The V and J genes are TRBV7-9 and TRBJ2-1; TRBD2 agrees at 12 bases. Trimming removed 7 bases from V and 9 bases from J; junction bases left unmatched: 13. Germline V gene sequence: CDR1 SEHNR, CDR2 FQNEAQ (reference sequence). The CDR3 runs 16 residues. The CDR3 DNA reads TGTGCCAGCACCAACCCTCTAGCGGGAGGGTTGGGTGAGCAGTTCTTC. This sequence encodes CASTNPLAGGLGEQFF.

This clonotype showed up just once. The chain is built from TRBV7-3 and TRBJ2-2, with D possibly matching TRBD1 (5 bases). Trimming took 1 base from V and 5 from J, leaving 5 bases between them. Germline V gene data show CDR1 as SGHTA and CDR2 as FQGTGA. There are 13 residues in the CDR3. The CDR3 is CASSLRQTGELFF. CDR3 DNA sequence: TGTGCCAGCAGCTTAAGACAGACCGGGGAGCTGTTTTTT.

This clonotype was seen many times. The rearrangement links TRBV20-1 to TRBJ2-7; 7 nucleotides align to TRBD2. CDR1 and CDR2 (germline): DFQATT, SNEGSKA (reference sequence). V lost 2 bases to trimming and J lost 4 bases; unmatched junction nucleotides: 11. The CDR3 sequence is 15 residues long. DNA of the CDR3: TGCAGTGCTAGATCCCCGGGGAGGGGTCGATACGAGCAGTACTTC. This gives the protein CSARSPGRGRYEQYF.

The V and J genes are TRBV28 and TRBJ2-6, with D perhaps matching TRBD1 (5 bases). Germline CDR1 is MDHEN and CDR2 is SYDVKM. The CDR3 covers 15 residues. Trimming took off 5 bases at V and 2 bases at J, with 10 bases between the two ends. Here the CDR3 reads CASSGAGTGANVLTF. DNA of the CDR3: TGTGCCAGCAGTGGAGCAGGGACTGGGGCCAACGTCCTGACTTTC.

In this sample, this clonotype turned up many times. CDR3 DNA: TGTGCCACCAGTGCCCCGGACAGGGGTAGGGTTAATGAGCAGTTCTTC. This translates into CATSAPDRGRVNEQFF. The chain couples TRBV24-1 to TRBJ2-1; 9 bases fit TRBD1. Germline V gene lookup returns CDR1 KGHDR and CDR2 SFDVKD. The length of the CDR3 is 16 residues. J was trimmed by 7 bases and V by 5 bases; bases with no gene match: 11.

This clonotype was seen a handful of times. CDR3 nucleotide sequence: TGCAGTGCTACCGGGACTAGCGGGAGAGAGACCCAGTACTTC. This sequence encodes CSATGTSGRETQYF. The chain links TRBV20-1 to TRBJ2-5; 14 bases line up with TRBD2. Germline V lookup: CDR1 DFQATT, CDR2 SNEGSKA (reference sequence). V was clipped by 4 bases and J by 4 bases; unmatched bases: 2. This CDR3 has 14 residues.